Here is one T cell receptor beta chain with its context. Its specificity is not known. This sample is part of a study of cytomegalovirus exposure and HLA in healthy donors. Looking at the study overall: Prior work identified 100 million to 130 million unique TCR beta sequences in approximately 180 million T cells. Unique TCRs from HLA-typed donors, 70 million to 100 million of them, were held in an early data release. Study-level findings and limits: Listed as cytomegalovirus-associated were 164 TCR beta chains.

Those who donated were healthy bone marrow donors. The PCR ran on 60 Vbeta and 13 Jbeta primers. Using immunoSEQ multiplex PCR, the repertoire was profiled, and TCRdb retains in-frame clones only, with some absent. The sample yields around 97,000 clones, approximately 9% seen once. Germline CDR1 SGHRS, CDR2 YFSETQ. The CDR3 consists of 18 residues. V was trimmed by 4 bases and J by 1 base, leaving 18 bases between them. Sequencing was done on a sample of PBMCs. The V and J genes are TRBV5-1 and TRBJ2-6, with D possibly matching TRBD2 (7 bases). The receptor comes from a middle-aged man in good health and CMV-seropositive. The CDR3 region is CASSPQQGGRSGANVLTF. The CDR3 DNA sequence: TGCGCCAGCAGCCCGCAACAGGGAGGGCGGTCTGGGGCCAACGTCCTGACTTTC.